This TCR beta chain was profiled in a study of blood T cell repertoires in COVID-19. Measured with immunoSEQ multiplex PCR; TCRdb has only the in-frame clones, and not every one. The table records about 270,000 clones, more than 75% of them present only once. CDR3 length: 15 residues. Germline CDR1 reads SGHTA; CDR2 reads FQGNSA. Trimming cost V 5 bases and J 3 bases, with 16 bases left between them. This chain links TRBV7-2 with TRBJ1-2; D perhaps matches TRBD1 (5 bases). The clonotype comes from a woman aged 50 to 65 with acute or convalescent COVID-19. What was sequenced was peripheral blood. For the CDR3, the DNA is TGTGCCAGCAGCCTATCCGGGGGGTTCGACTATGGCTACACCTTC. Translated, it gives CASSLSGGFDYGYTF. The variable domain in full, with the rest retrieved from reference TRBV7-2 and TRBJ1-2, is GAGVSQSPSNKVTEKGKDVELRCDPISGHTALYWYRQSLGQGLEFLIYFQGNSAPDKSGLPSDRFSAERTGGSVSTLTIQRTQQEDSAVYLCASSLSGGFDYGYTFGSGTRLTVV.